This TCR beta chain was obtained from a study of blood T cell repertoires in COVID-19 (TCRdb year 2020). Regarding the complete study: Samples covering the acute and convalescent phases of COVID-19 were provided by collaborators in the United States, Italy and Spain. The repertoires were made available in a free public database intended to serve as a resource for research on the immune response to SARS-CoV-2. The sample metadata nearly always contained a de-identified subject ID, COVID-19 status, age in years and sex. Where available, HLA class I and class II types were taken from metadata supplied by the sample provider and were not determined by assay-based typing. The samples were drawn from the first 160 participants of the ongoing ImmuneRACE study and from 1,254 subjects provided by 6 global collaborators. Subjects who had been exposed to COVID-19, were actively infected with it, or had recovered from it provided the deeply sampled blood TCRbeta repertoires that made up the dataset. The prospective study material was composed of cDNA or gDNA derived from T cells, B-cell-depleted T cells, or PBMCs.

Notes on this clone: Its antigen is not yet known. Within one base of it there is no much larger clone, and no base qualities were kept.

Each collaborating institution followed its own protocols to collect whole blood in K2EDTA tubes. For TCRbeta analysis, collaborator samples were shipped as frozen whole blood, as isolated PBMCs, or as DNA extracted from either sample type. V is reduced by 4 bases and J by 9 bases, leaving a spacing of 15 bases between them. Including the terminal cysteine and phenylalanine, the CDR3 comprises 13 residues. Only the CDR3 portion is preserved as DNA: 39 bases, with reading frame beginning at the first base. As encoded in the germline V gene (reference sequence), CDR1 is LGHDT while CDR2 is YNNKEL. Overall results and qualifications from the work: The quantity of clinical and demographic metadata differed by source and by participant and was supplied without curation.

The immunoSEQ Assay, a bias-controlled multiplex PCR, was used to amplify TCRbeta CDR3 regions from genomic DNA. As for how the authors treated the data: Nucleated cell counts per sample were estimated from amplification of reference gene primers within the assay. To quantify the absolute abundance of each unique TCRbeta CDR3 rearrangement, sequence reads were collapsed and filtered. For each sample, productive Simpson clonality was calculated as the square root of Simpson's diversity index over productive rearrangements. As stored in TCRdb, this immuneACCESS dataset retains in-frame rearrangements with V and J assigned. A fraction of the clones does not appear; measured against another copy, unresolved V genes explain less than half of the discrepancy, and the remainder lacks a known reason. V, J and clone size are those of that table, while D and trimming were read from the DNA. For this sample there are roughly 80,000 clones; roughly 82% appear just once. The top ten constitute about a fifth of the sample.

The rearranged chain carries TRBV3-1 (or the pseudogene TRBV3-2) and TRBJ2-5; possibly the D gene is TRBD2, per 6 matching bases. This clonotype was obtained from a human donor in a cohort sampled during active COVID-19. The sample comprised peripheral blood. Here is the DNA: TGTGCCAGCAGCCGGGAACAGCGGGCGGCCCAGTACTTC. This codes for CASSREQRAAQYF.